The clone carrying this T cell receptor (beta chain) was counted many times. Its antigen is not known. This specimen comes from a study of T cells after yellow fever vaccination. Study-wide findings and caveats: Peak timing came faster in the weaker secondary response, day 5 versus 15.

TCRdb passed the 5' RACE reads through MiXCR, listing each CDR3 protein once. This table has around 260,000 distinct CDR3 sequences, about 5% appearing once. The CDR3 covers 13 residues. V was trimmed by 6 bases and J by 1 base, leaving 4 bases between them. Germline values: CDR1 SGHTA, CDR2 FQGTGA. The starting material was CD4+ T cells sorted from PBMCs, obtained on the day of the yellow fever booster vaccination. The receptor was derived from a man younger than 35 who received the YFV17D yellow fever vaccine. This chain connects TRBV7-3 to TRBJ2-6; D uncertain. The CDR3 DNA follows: TGTGCCAGCAGGCCTTCTGGGGCCAACGTCCTGACTTTC. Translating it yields CASRPSGANVLTF.